The clone carrying this T cell receptor (beta chain) was picked up many times. The sample originates from a study of T-cell reconstitution after alpha-beta-depleted transplantation in children. V was shortened by 3 bases and J by 2 bases, with 11 bases between the two germline ends. The CDR3 runs to 14 residues. Using unique molecular identifiers, the investigators prepared the TCRbeta library. TCRdb ran MiXCR on the PCR reads and lists one entry per CDR3 protein. The repertoire includes about 610,000 distinct CDR3 sequences, about 11% of them detected once, and less than 5% sits in the top ten. The sample consisted of PBMCs from the stem cell graft donor, taken from the stem cell graft. V is TRBV12-3 or TRBV12-4 and J is TRBJ2-7, with D possibly TRBD1 on 5 matching bases. The clonotype comes from a human donor who donated a stem cell graft to a child with acute myeloid leukemia. CDR3 DNA sequence: TGTGCCAGCAGTTTCAGGACAACAACCTACGAGCAGTACTTC. Its protein product is CASSFRTTTYEQYF.